This T cell receptor (beta chain) was retrieved from a study of shared clonotypes between healthy human individuals. Measured with immunoSEQ multiplex PCR; TCRdb has only the in-frame clones, and not every one. The sample holds 300,000 to 350,000 clones, around four fifths seen once. From germline, CDR1 is SGHRS and CDR2 YFSETQ. V was trimmed by 3 bases and J by 2 bases, leaving 10 bases between them. This CDR3 comprises 14 residues. Input material: memory CD4+ T cells sorted from blood. Subset defined: CD45RA-negative fraction. This sequence originates from a man between 25 and 39 years old in good health. The V call is TRBV5-1, the J call TRBJ2-3; no clear D. The DNA for the CDR3 is TGCGCCAGCAGCTCGAACCGGGCCACAGATACGCAGTATTTT. It is translated as CASSSNRATDTQYF.